One and the same sample provided the 26 T cell receptor beta chains below, sequenced in a study of response to subunit inactivated influenza vaccine. One entry per CDR3 protein results from TCRdb running MiXCR on the RT-PCR reads. The sample lists hundreds of thousands of distinct CDR3 sequences; about an eighth were seen once. Sequencing was performed on PBMCs from blood, taken 40 to 50 days after vaccination. Source of these receptors: a man between 50 and 59 years old who received an inactivated influenza vaccine.

The chain joins TRBV12-3 or TRBV12-4 to TRBJ1-6; no clear D. The CDR3 sequence is 13 residues long. V dropped 4 bases and J dropped 3 bases, with 4 bases sitting between them. This chain's CDR3 is CASSSDYNSPLHF. The CDR3 bases are TGTGCCAGCAGTTCCGACTATAATTCACCCCTCCACTTT.

This clonotype was counted only a few times. The chain employs TRBV20-1 and TRBJ1-1; 8 nucleotides match TRBD1. Trimming cost V 4 bases and J 0 bases; bases outside gene matches: 4. Germline lookup yields CDR1 DFQATT and CDR2 SNEGSKA (reference sequence). The CDR3 is 14 residues long. CDR3 protein: CSAIDRGLNTEAFF. As DNA, the CDR3 is TGCAGTGCTATAGACAGGGGTTTGAACACTGAAGCTTTCTTT.

This clonotype was counted many times. This rearrangement joins TRBV5-1 to TRBJ2-3, with 8 bases matching TRBD2. This CDR3 is 19 amino acids long. V trimming: 4 bases; J trimming: 0 bases; junction bases outside the gene matches: 16. Germline assignment: CDR1 SGHRS and CDR2 YFSETQ. The CDR3 loop is CASSPEEAGALYSTDTQYF. The DNA for the CDR3 is TGCGCCAGCAGCCCTGAGGAAGCGGGGGCGCTTTATAGCACAGATACGCAGTATTTT.

The gene calls are TRBV6-1 and TRBJ2-7; no reliable D call. This CDR3 has 13 residues. Germline CDR1 MNHNS, CDR2 SASEGT. The CDR3 sequence: CACQAGMGYEQYF. CDR3 bases: TGTGCTTGTCAAGCCGGTATGGGCTACGAGCAGTACTTC.

This clonotype was seen repeatedly, ten times or more. This rearrangement joins TRBV29-1 to TRBJ1-1; TRBD1 aligns across 7 bases. This CDR3 contains 13 residues. From germline, CDR1 is SQVTM and CDR2 ANQGSEA. V lost 7 bases to trimming and J lost 1 base; unmatched junction nucleotides: 6. CDR3 loop: CSGLTGTNTEAFF. The DNA for the CDR3 is TGCAGCGGCCTGACAGGGACGAACACTGAAGCTTTCTTT.

This clonotype occurred many times. The chain recombines TRBV20-1 with TRBJ1-1; the match to TRBD1 covers 8 bases. CDR3 size: 14 residues. V was clipped by 3 bases and J by 1 base; unmatched bases: 4. Looked up from germline, CDR1 is DFQATT and CDR2 is SNEGSKA (reference sequence). CDR3: CSASGGTGNTEAFF. CDR3 nucleotide sequence: TGCAGTGCTAGCGGTGGGACAGGGAACACTGAAGCTTTCTTT.

This clonotype was observed a few times. The chain links TRBV7-2 to TRBJ1-1, with 7 nucleotides matching TRBD1. J was trimmed by 12 bases and V by 5 bases; bases with no gene match: 9. The CDR3 is made up of 12 amino acids. Germline CDR1 is SGHTA and CDR2 is FQGNSA. The DNA of the CDR3 is TGTGCCAGCAGCATAGACAGGGTACTACCTTTCTTT. This sequence encodes CASSIDRVLPFF. The full variable domain, completed using reference TRBV7-2 and TRBJ1-1, is GAGVSQSPSNKVTEKGKDVELRCDPISGHTALYWYRQSLGQGLEFLIYFQGNSAPDKSGLPSDRFSAERTGGSVSTLTIQRTQQEDSAVYLCASSIDRVLPFFGQGTRLTVV.

This clonotype has only a few counts. The chain joins TRBV29-1 to TRBJ1-2; D gene ambiguous. The germline V gene has CDR1 SQVTM and CDR2 ANQGSEA. V was shortened by 4 bases and J by 2 bases, with 8 bases between the two germline ends. This CDR3 has 12 residues. CDR3 sequence: CSVAVSNYGYTF. In DNA, the CDR3 is TGCAGCGTTGCGGTGTCCAACTATGGCTACACCTTC.

The chain employs TRBV7-2 and TRBJ2-4, with 11 nucleotides matching TRBD2. V lost 1 base and J lost 3; bases outside the gene matches: 5. Germline lookup yields CDR1 SGHTA and CDR2 FQGNSA. The CDR3 contains 17 residues. Here the CDR3 reads CASSLGGLADFKNIQYF. DNA for the CDR3: TGTGCCAGCAGCTTAGGGGGACTAGCGGATTTCAAAAACATTCAGTACTTC.

The chain is built from TRBV6-5 and TRBJ2-2, with D possibly matching TRBD2 (5 bases). V was trimmed by 2 bases and J by 1 base, leaving 11 bases between them. There are 16 residues in the CDR3. Germline values: CDR1 MNHEY, CDR2 SVGAGI. The CDR3: CASSYLRGRNTGELFF. The DNA for the CDR3 is TGTGCCAGCAGTTACCTCCGGGGTCGGAACACCGGGGAGCTGTTTTTT.

The J gene is TRBJ2-1, the V gene TRBV5-1; TRBD2 aligns across 7 bases. The CDR3 runs to 16 residues. Per germline, CDR1 SGHRS and CDR2 YFSETQ. J gave up 4 bases and V 0 bases, and 7 bases lay outside the gene matches. CDR3 region: CASSLATGGGYNEQFF. The CDR3 DNA reads TGCGCCAGCAGCTTGGCCACTGGGGGGGGTTACAATGAGCAGTTCTTC.

The chain combines TRBV3-1 with TRBJ2-1; 7 bases match TRBD1. The CDR3 is 18 amino acids. V trimming: 3 bases; J trimming: 6 bases; junction bases outside the gene matches: 17. The germline V gene encodes CDR1 LGHDT and CDR2 YNNKEL (reference sequence). The CDR3 DNA follows: TGTGCCAGCAGCCAGGACGGGACAGCCGCAATGAGAGGCAATGAGCAGTTCTTC. Translation gives CASSQDGTAAMRGNEQFF.

This clonotype was observed a few times. The chain combines TRBV7-9 with TRBJ2-1; D not certain. The CDR3 totals 12 residues. Germline loops: CDR1 SEHNR, CDR2 FQNEAQ (reference sequence). Between the trimmed V and J ends, which lost 2 bases and 8 bases, there was a span of 7 bases. The CDR3: CASSLYRDEQFF. CDR3 DNA sequence: TGTGCCAGCAGCTTATATCGTGATGAGCAGTTCTTC.

This sequence joins TRBV27 and TRBJ2-1; a weak D match, TRBD2 (6 bases). The CDR3 extends over 16 amino acids. Germline V lookup: CDR1 MNHEY, CDR2 SMNVEV (reference sequence). The V and J ends lost 3 bases and 1 base respectively, with 13 bases between them. This chain's CDR3 is CASSLRGKQSYNEQFF. CDR3 DNA sequence: TGTGCCAGCAGTTTGCGGGGTAAGCAGTCCTACAATGAGCAGTTCTTC.

This clonotype was observed a handful of times. V gene TRBV29-1 combines with J gene TRBJ1-2, with D perhaps matching TRBD1 (6 bases). From germline, CDR1 is SQVTM and CDR2 ANQGSEA. CDR3 length equals 13 residues. The V gene lost 5 bases and the J gene lost 4 bases, with 14 bases spanning the gap. The CDR3 DNA is TGCAGCGTTTTAACAGGGAAAGGCTATGGCTACACCTTC. Its protein product is CSVLTGKGYGYTF.

This chain links TRBV20-1 with TRBJ2-5; 8 bases agree with TRBD1. Germline CDR1 DFQATT, CDR2 SNEGSKA (reference sequence). This CDR3 is 14 amino acids long. V was pared by 3 bases and J by 4 bases, with 7 bases of the junction left unmatched. The DNA of the CDR3 is TGCAGTGCTAGGGGGACAGGAGGTGGAGAGACCCAGTACTTC. Amino acid sequence: CSARGTGGGETQYF.

The V and J genes are TRBV11-2 and TRBJ2-2; D gene uncertain. Trimming shortened V by 2 bases and J by 4 bases, and 8 bases separated the two germline ends. The CDR3 length is 14 residues. The V gene's germline CDR1 is SGHAT and CDR2 FQNNGV. CDR3 sequence reads: CASSLIFITGELFF. The DNA for the CDR3 is TGTGCCAGCAGCTTAATTTTCATCACCGGGGAGCTGTTTTTT. The full variable domain, completed using reference TRBV11-2 and TRBJ2-2, is EAGVAQSPRYKIIEKRQSVAFWCNPISGHATLYWYQQILGQGPKLLIQFQNNGVVDDSQLPKDRFSAERLKGVDSTLKIQPAKLEDSAVYLCASSLIFITGELFFGEGSRLTVL.

The genes are TRBV20-1 and TRBJ2-2; D possibly corresponds to TRBD2 (6 bases). Trimming took off 1 base at V and 0 bases at J, with 12 bases between the two ends. The CDR3 consists of 16 residues. Germline V CDR1 and CDR2: DFQATT, SNEGSKA (reference sequence). The CDR3 nucleotides are TGCAGTGCTAGAGCTACCGGGACTCCGAACACCGGGGAGCTGTTTTTT. Protein sequence: CSARATGTPNTGELFF.

This clonotype was counted between two and nine times. The chain combines TRBV7-9 with TRBJ1-1; no clear D gene. The germline V gene has CDR1 SEHNR and CDR2 FQNEAQ (reference sequence). The CDR3 consists of 14 residues. Trimming cost V 2 bases and J 0 bases, with 7 bases left between them. As DNA, the CDR3 is TGTGCCAGCAGCTTAATACCCCTGAACACTGAAGCTTTCTTT. Translated: CASSLIPLNTEAFF.

This chain links TRBV6-2 or TRBV6-3 with TRBJ2-3; TRBD2 matches 10 bases. The CDR3 sequence is 17 residues long. Germline CDR1 MNHEY, CDR2 SVGEGT. V was pared by 6 bases and J by 4 bases, with 13 bases of the junction left unmatched. CDR3 sequence (DNA): TGTGCCAGCAGCGACAGCGGGAGGGGGACGGGGGCAGATACGCAGTATTTT. It specifies CASSDSGRGTGADTQYF.

This clonotype was seen repeatedly, ten times or more. V and J are TRBV29-1 and TRBJ2-1; D may be TRBD2 (5 bases). Germline loops: CDR1 SQVTM, CDR2 ANQGSEA. V lost 6 bases to trimming and J lost 7 bases, with 19 bases between them. CDR3 length: 14 amino acids. CDR3 in DNA: TGCAGCGTGGACGGACTTCAACAAGTAAATGAGCAGTTCTTC. Translation: CSVDGLQQVNEQFF.

Regarding this clonotype: This may arise from a read error, as a much more abundant clone is one base away. The chain couples TRBV7-2 to TRBJ1-1; D is unclear. CDR3 size: 13 residues. Germline V gene lookup returns CDR1 SGHTA and CDR2 FQGNSA. The CDR3 sequence: CVSSLERNTEAFF. The CDR3 nucleotides are TGTGTCAGCAGCTTAGAACGGAACACTGAAGCTTTCTTT.

The chain carries TRBV15 and TRBJ2-2, with no clear D. Trimming shortened V by 0 bases and J by 12 bases, and 11 bases separated the two germline ends. Germline CDR1 LNHNV, CDR2 YYDKDF (reference sequence). The CDR3 is 13 amino acids. This chain's CDR3 is CATSRDWWRKLFF. As DNA, the CDR3 is TGTGCCACCAGCAGAGATTGGTGGCGCAAGCTGTTTTTT.

The V and J genes are TRBV20-1 and TRBJ2-7; TRBD2 might be the D (5 bases). The CDR3 runs to 12 residues. Germline values: CDR1 DFQATT, CDR2 SNEGSKA (reference sequence). The V and J ends lost 5 bases and 3 bases respectively, with 11 bases between them. CDR3 coding DNA: TGCAGTGCTGGCCGGAGGTTCTACGAGCAGTACTTC. This sequence encodes CSAGRRFYEQYF.

This clonotype has more than one count but fewer than ten. The gene calls are TRBV29-1 and TRBJ1-1, with TRBD1 identical over 8 bases. J was trimmed by 0 bases and V by 2 bases; bases with no gene match: 2. This CDR3 has 14 residues. The germline CDR1 and CDR2 sequences are SQVTM and ANQGSEA. The CDR3 nucleotides are TGCAGCGTTGAACAGGGGGCAGTGAACACTGAAGCTTTCTTT. The encoded protein is CSVEQGAVNTEAFF.

Ten or more counts support this clonotype. The chain combines TRBV11-2 with TRBJ2-7; D unresolved. Per the germline V gene, CDR1 is SGHAT and CDR2 is FQNNGV. There are 17 residues in the CDR3. The V end lost 4 bases, the J end lost 6 bases, and 25 bases lay between the germline ends. CDR3 in DNA: TGTGCCAGCAGCTCCACATCCGACTGGAGTGGTTTTAGCGAGCAGTACTTC. It codes for CASSSTSDWSGFSEQYF.